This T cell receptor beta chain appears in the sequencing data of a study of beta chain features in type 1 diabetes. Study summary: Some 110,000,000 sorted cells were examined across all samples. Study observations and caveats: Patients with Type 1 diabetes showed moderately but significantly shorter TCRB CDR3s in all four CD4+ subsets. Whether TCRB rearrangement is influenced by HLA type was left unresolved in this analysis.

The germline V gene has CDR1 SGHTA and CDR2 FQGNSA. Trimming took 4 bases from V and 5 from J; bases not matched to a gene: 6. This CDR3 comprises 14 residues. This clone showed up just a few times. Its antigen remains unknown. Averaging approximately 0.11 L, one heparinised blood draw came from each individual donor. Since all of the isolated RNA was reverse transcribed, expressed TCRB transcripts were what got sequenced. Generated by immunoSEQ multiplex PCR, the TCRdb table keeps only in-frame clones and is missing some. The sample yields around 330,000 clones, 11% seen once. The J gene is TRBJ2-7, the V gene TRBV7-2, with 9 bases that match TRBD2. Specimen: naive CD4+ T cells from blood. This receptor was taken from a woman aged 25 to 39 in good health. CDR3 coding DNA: TGTGCCAGCAGCTCTTATGTAGCGGGAGACGAGCAGTACTTC. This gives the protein CASSSYVAGDEQYF. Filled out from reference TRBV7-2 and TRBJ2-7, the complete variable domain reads GAGVSQSPSNKVTEKGKDVELRCDPISGHTALYWYRQSLGQGLEFLIYFQGNSAPDKSGLPSDRFSAERTGGSVSTLTIQRTQQEDSAVYLCASSSYVAGDEQYFGPGTRLTVT.